This is a list of T cell receptor beta chains from one sample in a study of early T cells in non-severe SARS-CoV-2 infection. Each CDR3 protein gets one entry after TCRdb re-called the 5' RACE reads with MiXCR. The sample holds some 120,000 distinct CDR3 sequences, around 14% seen once. Sequencing was performed on whole blood. These receptor sequences come from an adult who was a healthcare worker with PCR-confirmed SARS-CoV-2 infection or an uninfected control (not recorded which). CDR3s include the opening cysteine and the closing phenylalanine or tryptophan. D genes are given only for firm matches. For some rows the clone size is stated as once, few or many, or as a class when expanded; others skip it.

TRBJ1-3,.,.,17,TRBV18,TGTGCCAGCTCACCACCGTTACAGCCCTACTCTGGAAACACCATATATTTT,CASSPPLQPYSGNTIYF
TRBJ2-5,TRBD2,.,14,TRBV7-9,TGTGCCAGCACCCCGAGCGGGGGGGAAGAGACCCAGTACTTC,CASTPSGGEETQYF
TRBJ1-2,TRBD1,.,14,TRBV30,TGTGCCTGGAGTGTAGGCGCGATGGGACAGGAGTACACCTTC,CAWSVGAMGQEYTF
TRBJ1-1,.,few,16,TRBV7-9,TGTGCCAGCAGCTTGCGTGAAGGGCTTGCGGGCACTGAAGCTTTCTTT,CASSLREGLAGTEAFF
TRBJ1-1,TRBD1,.,14,TRBV10-3,TGTGCCATCAGTGGGACAGGGGTCGGTACTGAAGCTTTCTTT,CAISGTGVGTEAFF
TRBJ2-7,TRBD2,few,15,TRBV27,TGTGCCAGCAGTGGGCTAGCGGGGACCACCTACGAGCAGTACTTC,CASSGLAGTTYEQYF
TRBJ2-2,.,.,15,TRBV25-1,TGTGCCAGCAGCCTCGGAGGGGTCCTTATCGGGGAGCTGTTTTTT,CASSLGGVLIGELFF
TRBJ2-2,.,few,14,TRBV9,TGTGCCAGCAGCATACGGGGAAACACCGGGGAGCTGTTTTTT,CASSIRGNTGELFF
TRBJ1-1,.,many,13,TRBV29-1,TGCAGCGCAAAGGGACGGATGAACACTGAAGCTTTCTTT,CSAKGRMNTEAFF
TRBJ1-2,.,few,14,TRBV7-9,TGTGCCAGCAGCTTCGCAGGGACTAACTATGGCTACACCTTC,CASSFAGTNYGYTF
TRBJ2-3,.,.,14,TRBV14,TGTGCCAGCACCCCGGCGGGGGCCACAGATACGCAGTATTTT,CASTPAGATDTQYF
TRBJ2-5,.,few,14,TRBV30,TGTGCCTGGAGTGTTCAGACAGCGCAAGAGACCCAGTACTTC,CAWSVQTAQETQYF
TRBJ2-7,.,.,13,TRBV5-1,TGCGCCAGCAGCAGCCCGGACCTCTACGAGCAGTACTTC,CASSSPDLYEQYF
TRBJ1-2,.,.,11,TRBV7-9,TGTGCCGGCCGGAGCGTCTATGGCTACACCTTC,CAGRSVYGYTF
TRBJ1-2,.,many,17,TRBV20-1,TGCAGTGCGAGAGATCCGAGGAGGCCTCAACAAGAGGATGGCTACACCTTC,CSARDPRRPQQEDGYTF
TRBJ1-1,.,.,11,TRBV6-5,TGTGCCAGCAGCGGGAGGTCTGAAGCTTTCTTT,CASSGRSEAFF
TRBJ2-7,.,.,11,TRBV29-1,TGCAGCATCCACAGCCCCCTCGGGCAGTACTTC,CSIHSPLGQYF
TRBJ2-7,.,few,16,TRBV4-1,TGCGCCAGCAGCCAAGTTCAACTCATACCGGTCTACGAGCAGTACTTC,CASSQVQLIPVYEQYF
TRBJ2-3,TRBD2,.,13,TRBV30,TGTGCCTGGTCCCATTCCTCTAGCGGGACGCAGTATTTT,CAWSHSSSGTQYF
TRBJ1-5,.,many,16,TRBV4-1,TGCGCCAGCAGCCAAGTCGGGCTAGGGGATGGCCAGCCCCAGCATTTT,CASSQVGLGDGQPQHF
TRBJ1-1,.,few,14,TRBV7-2,TGTGCCAGCAGCTTAAATCGGGGCGACACTGAAGCTTTCTTT,CASSLNRGDTEAFF
TRBJ1-1,TRBD1,.,13,TRBV5-1,TGCGCCAGCAGCGCGACAGGGGGCCTTAGAGCTTTCTTT,CASSATGGLRAFF
TRBJ2-1,.,.,15,TRBV9,TGTGCCAGCAGCCCCGCGGTGTGGGATTACAATGAGCAGTTCTTC,CASSPAVWDYNEQFF
TRBJ1-1,.,many,15,TRBV3-1,TGTGCCAGCAGCCAAGATGGGGCAGGCTGGACTGAAGCTTTCTTT,CASSQDGAGWTEAFF
TRBJ2-3,.,few,19,TRBV15,TGTGCCACCAGCAGCGGGCTAGCTACAGATACGGGCCTGGGGTCTACGCAGTATTTT,CATSSGLATDTGLGSTQYF
TRBJ2-1,.,.,13,TRBV24-1,TGTGCCACCAGTGATGACGGATACAATGAGCAGTTCTTC,CATSDDGYNEQFF
TRBJ1-2,TRBD1,few,14,TRBV6-1,TGTGCCAGCAGCCCCGGACAGGGGAGCGGTGGCTACACCTTC,CASSPGQGSGGYTF
TRBJ1-1,TRBD1,few,13,TRBV7-2,TGTGCCACGCAACAGGGGATGGCGACTGAAGCTTTCTTT,CATQQGMATEAFF
TRBJ2-3,TRBD1,few,14,TRBV3-1,TGTGCCAGCAGCGCCCGTTACAGGGGCGATACGCAGTATTTT,CASSARYRGDTQYF
TRBJ1-5,.,.,14,TRBV20-1,TGCAGTGCTAGACAGGGCGCCGGGAATCAGCCCCAGCATTTT,CSARQGAGNQPQHF
TRBJ2-3,TRBD1,few,13,TRBV6-1,TGTGCCAGCAGTTACACAGGGGAGAGTACGCAGTATTTT,CASSYTGESTQYF
TRBJ2-4,.,.,13,TRBV10-1,TGCGCCAGCAGTGACGGATCCTCTACAATTCAGTACTTC,CASSDGSSTIQYF
TRBJ2-1,TRBD2,.,17,TRBV12-3/TRBV12-4,TGTGCCAGCAGTTTATTCGGGCGGGGGAGGACCTACAATGAGCAGTTCTTC,CASSLFGRGRTYNEQFF
TRBJ2-2,.,.,15,TRBV7-9,TGTGCCAGCAGCTTCGATCCGGGGCAGGCCGGGGAGCTGTTTTTT,CASSFDPGQAGELFF
TRBJ2-1,.,.,17,TRBV12-3/TRBV12-4,TGTGCCAGCAGCATACGAATGGGACTCTCCTCCTACAATGAGCAGTTCTTC,CASSIRMGLSSYNEQFF
TRBJ2-1,TRBD2,few,16,TRBV7-6,TGTGCCAGCAGCTTAGATTTAGGGACTAGGCGTAATGAGCAGTTCTTC,CASSLDLGTRRNEQFF
TRBJ1-1,.,few,17,TRBV6-6,TGTGCCAGCACTTCATTACCCGGGACGACAAGGCACACTGAAGCTTTCTTT,CASTSLPGTTRHTEAFF
TRBJ1-5,.,.,13,TRBV6-6,TGTGCCAGCAGTCCCGCCCTCGTGGCGCCCCAGCATTTT,CASSPALVAPQHF
TRBJ2-3,.,.,13,TRBV10-3,TGTGCCATCAGCTCCGGTGGCACAGATACGCAGTATTTT,CAISSGGTDTQYF
TRBJ1-1,.,.,12,TRBV6-2/TRBV6-3,TGTGCCAGCACCAGGGATGGTACTGAAGCTTTCTTT,CASTRDGTEAFF
TRBJ1-5,.,.,13,TRBV18,TGTGCCAGCTCACCACAGGGAGATCAGCCCCAGCATTTT,CASSPQGDQPQHF
TRBJ2-3,.,few,13,TRBV7-9,TGTGCCAGCAGCTTTCAGGGTACAGATACGCAGTATTTT,CASSFQGTDTQYF
TRBJ2-1,.,.,13,TRBV2,TGTGCCAGCAGTGAAGAGCGAGACAGGGAGCAGTTCTTC,CASSEERDREQFF
TRBJ1-5,.,.,14,TRBV4-1,TGCGCCAGCAGCCAAGTTAAGGGAGACCAGCCCCAGCATTTT,CASSQVKGDQPQHF
TRBJ2-7,.,.,12,TRBV30,TGTGCCGTAAGTAGTACGGGCTACGAGCAGTACTTC,CAVSSTGYEQYF
TRBJ1-2,.,few,16,TRBV6-6,TGTGCCAGCAGTTACGACCCTAGCAAAAATCCGTATGGCTACACCTTC,CASSYDPSKNPYGYTF
TRBJ2-1,.,many,16,TRBV19,TGTGCCAGTAGTATCGGGAGCCCTTGGTCCTACAATGAGCAGTTCTTC,CASSIGSPWSYNEQFF
TRBJ2-7,.,.,12,TRBV10-2,TGCGCCAGCAGTGACCGCTCCTACGAGCAGTACTTC,CASSDRSYEQYF
TRBJ1-5,.,few,13,TRBV6-2/TRBV6-3,TGTGCCAGCAACGTGTGGAGCAATCAGCCCCAGCATTTT,CASNVWSNQPQHF
TRBJ2-5,TRBD1,few,18,TRBV29-1,TGCAGCGTTGAAGAAGAGGACTTGGACAGGGGCAGGTGGGAGACCCAGTACTTC,CSVEEEDLDRGRWETQYF
TRBJ1-4,.,.,16,TRBV27,TGTGCCAGCAGTGGCCTTGCCGGGGAGGGTTATGAAAAACTGTTTTTT,CASSGLAGEGYEKLFF
TRBJ1-1,TRBD1,.,17,TRBV7-3,TGTGCCAGCAGCTCCAATCCACTGGGGACAGCGGGGACTGAAGCTTTCTTT,CASSSNPLGTAGTEAFF
TRBJ2-1,.,few,17,TRBV18,TGTGCCAGCTCACCCGGAGGGGGGATAACGTACTACAATGAGCAGTTCTTC,CASSPGGGITYYNEQFF
TRBJ2-5,TRBD1,.,14,TRBV6-1,TGTGCCAGCAGTGAGCAGGGGGCTGGAGAGACCCAGTACTTC,CASSEQGAGETQYF
TRBJ1-6,.,.,16,TRBV11-2,TGTGCCAGCAGCCCAGAGGGCATGGCAGGTTATTCACCCCTCCACTTT,CASSPEGMAGYSPLHF
TRBJ2-3,TRBD2,.,17,TRBV7-2,TGTGCCAGCAGCTTAGAGACTAGCGGGGGCCTCACAGATACGCAGTATTTT,CASSLETSGGLTDTQYF
TRBJ2-2,TRBD2,few,17,TRBV19,TGTGCCAGTAGAACTCCGAGCGGGGGGACGAACACCGGGGAGCTGTTTTTT,CASRTPSGGTNTGELFF
TRBJ1-2,.,.,13,TRBV18,TGTGCCAGCTCCCCGGACAGTGACTATGGCTACACCTTC,CASSPDSDYGYTF